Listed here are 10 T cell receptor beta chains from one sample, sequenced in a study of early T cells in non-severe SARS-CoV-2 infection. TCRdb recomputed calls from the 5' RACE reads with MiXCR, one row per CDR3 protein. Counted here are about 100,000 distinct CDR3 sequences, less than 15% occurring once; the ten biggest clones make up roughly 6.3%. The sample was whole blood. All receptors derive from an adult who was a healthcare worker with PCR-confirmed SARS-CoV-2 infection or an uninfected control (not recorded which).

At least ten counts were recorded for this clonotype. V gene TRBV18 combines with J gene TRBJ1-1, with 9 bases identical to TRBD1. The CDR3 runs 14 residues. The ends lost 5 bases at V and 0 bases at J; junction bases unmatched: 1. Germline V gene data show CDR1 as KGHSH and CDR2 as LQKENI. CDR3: CASSTGGMNTEAFF. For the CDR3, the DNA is TGTGCCAGCTCAACAGGGGGCATGAACACTGAAGCTTTCTTT.

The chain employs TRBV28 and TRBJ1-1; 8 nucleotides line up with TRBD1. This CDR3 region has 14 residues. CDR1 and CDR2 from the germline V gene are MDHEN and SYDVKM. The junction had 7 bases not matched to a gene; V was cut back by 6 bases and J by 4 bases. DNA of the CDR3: TGTGCCAGCAGCCTAAACAGGGGGGGCACTGAAGCTTTCTTT. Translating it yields CASSLNRGGTEAFF. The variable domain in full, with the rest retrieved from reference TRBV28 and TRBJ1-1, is DVKVTQSSRYLVKRTGEKVFLECVQDMDHENMFWYRQDPGLGLRLIYFSYDVKMKEKGDIPEGYSVSREKKERFSLILESASTNQTSMYLCASSLNRGGTEAFFGQGTRLTVV.

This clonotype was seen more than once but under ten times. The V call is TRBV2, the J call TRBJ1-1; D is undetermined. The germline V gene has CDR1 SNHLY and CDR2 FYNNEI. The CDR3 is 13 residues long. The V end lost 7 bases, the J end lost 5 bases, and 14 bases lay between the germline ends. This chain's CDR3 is CASMVDVGTEAFF. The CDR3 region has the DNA TGTGCCAGCATGGTGGACGTCGGGACTGAAGCTTTCTTT.

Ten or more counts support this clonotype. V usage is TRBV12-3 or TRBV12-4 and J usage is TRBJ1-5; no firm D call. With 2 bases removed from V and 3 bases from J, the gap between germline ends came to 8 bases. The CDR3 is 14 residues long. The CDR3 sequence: CASSLSPDNQPQHF. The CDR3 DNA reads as TGTGCCAGCAGTTTAAGTCCGGACAATCAGCCCCAGCATTTT.

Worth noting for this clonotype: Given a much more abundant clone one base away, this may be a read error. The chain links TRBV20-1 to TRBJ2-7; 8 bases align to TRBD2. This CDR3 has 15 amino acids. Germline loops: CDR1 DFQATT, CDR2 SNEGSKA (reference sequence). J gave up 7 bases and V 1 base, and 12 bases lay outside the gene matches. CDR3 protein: CSARGPGLVGREQYF. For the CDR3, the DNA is TGCAGTGCTAGAGGACCGGGACTAGTGGGAAGGGAGCAGTACTTC.

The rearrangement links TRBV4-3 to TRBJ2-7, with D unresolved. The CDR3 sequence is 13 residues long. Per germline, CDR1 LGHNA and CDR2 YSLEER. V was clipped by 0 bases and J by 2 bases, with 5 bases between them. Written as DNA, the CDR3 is TGCGCCAGCAGCCAAGATTGGGCCTACGAGCAGTACTTC. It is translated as CASSQDWAYEQYF.

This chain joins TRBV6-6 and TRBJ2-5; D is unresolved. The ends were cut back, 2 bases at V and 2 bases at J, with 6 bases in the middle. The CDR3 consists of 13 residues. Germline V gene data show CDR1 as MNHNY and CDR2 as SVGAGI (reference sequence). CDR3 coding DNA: TGTGCCAGCAGTTACGGGGTACAAGAGACCCAGTACTTC. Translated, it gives CASSYGVQETQYF.

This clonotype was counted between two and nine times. CDR3 region: CASSFSLAGGGDEQYF. The CDR3 DNA is TGCGCCAGCAGCTTCTCCCTAGCGGGAGGAGGAGACGAGCAGTACTTC. The genes are TRBV5-1 and TRBJ2-7, with 11 bases that match TRBD2. The length of the CDR3 is 16 residues. Looked up from germline, CDR1 is SGHRS and CDR2 is YFSETQ. The ends lost 2 bases at V and 5 bases at J; junction bases unmatched: 9. Together with reference TRBV5-1 and TRBJ2-7, the CDR3 gives the full variable domain: KAGVTQTPRYLIKTRGQQVTLSCSPISGHRSVSWYQQTPGQGLQFLFEYFSETQRNKGNFPGRFSGRQFSNSRSEMNVSTLELGDSALYLCASSFSLAGGGDEQYFGPGTRLTVT.

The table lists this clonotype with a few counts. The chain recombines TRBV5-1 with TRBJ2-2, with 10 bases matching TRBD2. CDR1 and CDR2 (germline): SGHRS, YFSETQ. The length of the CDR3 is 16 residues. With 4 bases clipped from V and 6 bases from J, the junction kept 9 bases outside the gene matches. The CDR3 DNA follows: TGCGCCAGCAGCCCGGGGGTAGCGGGAGGAGCCGGGGAGCTGTTTTTT. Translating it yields CASSPGVAGGAGELFF.

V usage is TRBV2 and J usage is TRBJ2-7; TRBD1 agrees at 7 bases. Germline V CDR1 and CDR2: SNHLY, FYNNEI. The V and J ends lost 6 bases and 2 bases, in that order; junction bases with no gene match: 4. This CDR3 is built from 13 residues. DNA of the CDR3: TGTGCCAGCAGGGACAGGCTCACCTACGAGCAGTACTTC. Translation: CASRDRLTYEQYF.